By its share, the clone carrying this T cell receptor (beta chain) is medium-sized. The repertoire was sequenced with immunoSEQ multiplex PCR; TCRdb's copy has only in-frame clones and lacks some. The table includes roughly 19,000 clones, about 70% detected once. The sample originates from a study of early stage breast cancer tumors. The clonotype comes from a person between 60 and 70 years old with breast cancer. Sequenced sample: blood.

The CDR3 DNA reads as TGTGCCAGCAGCCCACCGGGACCGGGCAATCAGCCCCAGCATTTT. As protein: CASSPPGPGNQPQHF. The rearrangement joins TRBV7-8 to TRBJ1-5; D perhaps matches TRBD1 (5 bases). Trimming pared 5 bases from V and 2 bases from J, leaving 13 bases between. Looked up from germline, CDR1 is SGHVS and CDR2 is FQNEAQ. The CDR3 has 15 amino acids.